These T cell receptor beta chains were read from a single sample in a study of blood T cell repertoires in COVID-19. Assay: immunoSEQ multiplex PCR; the TCRdb copy retains only in-frame clones and omits some. The table has about 49,000 clones, roughly 79% seen once. Material for sequencing was peripheral blood. The source is a woman older than 75 with COVID-19, enrolled during active disease. The CDR3 runs from the conserved cysteine through the conserved F or W. The order of the fields is J gene, clone size, CDR3 length, V gene, D gene, CDR3 DNA, CDR3 protein. The D gene is left open where the match is weak. For some rows the clone size is stated as once, few or many, or as a class when expanded; others skip it.

TRBJ2-7 few 15 TRBV9 NA TGTGCCAGCAGCGCTCGAGGGACACCAAATTACGAGCAGTACTTC CASSARGTPNYEQYF
TRBJ2-1 NA 19 TRBV5-6 TRBD2 TGTGCCAGCAGCTGGGGCCCCCTCGTTGCGGGAGGGCGAGGGGTTGAGCAGTTCTTC CASSWGPLVAGGRGVEQFF
TRBJ2-5 NA 13 TRBV20-1 TRBD1 TGCAGTGCTCGTGGACAGGGCATCGAGACCCAGTACTTC CSARGQGIETQYF
TRBJ2-3 NA 15 TRBV6-6 TRBD1 TGTGCCAGCAGCGCGACAGGGGGCGGCACAGATACGCAGTATTTT CASSATGGGTDTQYF
TRBJ2-7 few 13 TRBV28 TRBD1 TGTGCCAGTAGACAGGGTGGAAGGTACGAGCAGTACTTC CASRQGGRYEQYF
TRBJ1-2 NA 16 TRBV7-9 TRBD1 TGTGCCAGCAGCCTGGCAGGGGGCCGACTGAACTATGGCTACACCTTC CASSLAGGRLNYGYTF
TRBJ2-7 large 14 TRBV4-1 NA TGCGCCAGCAGCTCCGGCCTCGGAGCCTACGAGCAGTACTTC CASSSGLGAYEQYF
TRBJ2-2 NA 19 TRBV11-3 TRBD2 TGTGCCAGCAGCTCAAAAGGAATAGCGGGAGGGAGGGGCACCGGGGAGCTGTTTTTT CASSSKGIAGGRGTGELFF
TRBJ2-7 NA 14 TRBV6-5 NA TGTGCCAGCCAGTCCCCTCGGGTGCCATACGAGCAGTACTTC CASQSPRVPYEQYF
TRBJ2-5 NA 17 TRBV6-1 TRBD2 TGTGCCAGCAGTGGGGTAACTAGCGGGAGAAACCAAGAGACCCAGTACTTC CASSGVTSGRNQETQYF
TRBJ1-4 NA 15 TRBV2 NA TGTGCCAGCGGCCCCTCCGCACGGGCTAATGAAAAACTGTTTTTT CASGPSARANEKLFF
TRBJ1-1 once 13 TRBV5-1 NA TGCGCCAGCAGCTTGGTGAGTAACACTGAAGCTTTCTTT CASSLVSNTEAFF
TRBJ1-6 few 14 TRBV24-1 TRBD1 TGTGCCACCAGTGGACAGGGCCATAATTCACCCCTCCACTTT CATSGQGHNSPLHF
TRBJ1-1 NA 15 TRBV25-1 NA TGTGCCAGCCTTGATGGGGCACAAATGAACACTGAAGCTTTCTTT CASLDGAQMNTEAFF
TRBJ1-6 once 14 TRBV18 NA TGTGCCAGCTCACCACCGGTAGATAATTCACCCCTCCACTTT CASSPPVDNSPLHF
TRBJ2-3 NA 17 TRBV19 NA TGTGCCAGTAGTTCTCGCCTTAGCGGTACCTTCACAGATACGCAGTATTTT CASSSRLSGTFTDTQYF
TRBJ2-3 NA 17 TRBV5-1 NA TGCGCCAGCAGCTCCGGTAGTAGCGGATCTAGCACAGATACGCAGTATTTT CASSSGSSGSSTDTQYF
TRBJ2-7 NA 15 TRBV2 TRBD1 TGTGCCAGCAGTCAGGACAGGGGAATCTCCTACGAGCAGTACTTC CASSQDRGISYEQYF
TRBJ1-2 NA 16 TRBV5-1 TRBD1 TGCGCCAGCAGCTTGACCGCGCCAGGGGGTAACTATGGCTACACCTTC CASSLTAPGGNYGYTF
TRBJ2-7 NA 15 TRBV11-2 TRBD2 TGTGCCAGCAGCTTGGGACTAGCGGGAGAACTCGAGCAGTACTTC CASSLGLAGELEQYF
TRBJ2-1 NA 14 TRBV30 TRBD2 TGTGCCTGGAGTCTACTAGCGGGAGTCAATGAGCAGTTCTTC CAWSLLAGVNEQFF
TRBJ2-7 NA 14 TRBV16 NA TGTGCCAGCAGCCCCCTGGCGGGATCCTACGAGCAGTACTTC CASSPLAGSYEQYF
TRBJ2-3 NA 16 TRBV19 TRBD2 TGTGCCAGTTACACCGGCCCGGGACTAGCGGGAGATACGCAGTATTTT CASYTGPGLAGDTQYF
TRBJ1-2 NA 16 TRBV6-6 NA TGTGCCAGCAGTTACTTTCAGGGTACGAAGGACTATGGCTACACCTTC CASSYFQGTKDYGYTF
TRBJ2-1 NA 14 TRBV25-1 TRBD1 TGTGCCAGCAGTGAATCGGGACAGCACAATGAGCAGTTCTTC CASSESGQHNEQFF
TRBJ2-1 NA 17 TRBV19 NA TGTGCCAGTAGTCCCTGGTCTAAGCGGGCCCCCTACAATGAGCAGTTCTTC CASSPWSKRAPYNEQFF
TRBJ2-1 NA 20 TRBV24-1 TRBD2 TGTGCCACCAGTGATTCTTTAGCGGGATACAGCCCAAATACCTACAATGAGCAGTTCTTC CATSDSLAGYSPNTYNEQFF
TRBJ2-5 once 13 TRBV3-1/TRBV3-2 NA TGTGCCAGCAAAAGGGGCTCAAGGGAGACCCAGTACTTC CASKRGSRETQYF
TRBJ2-5 NA 19 TRBV24-1 TRBD1 TGTGCCACCAGTGAGTCCGGATCCGGCAGGGGGTTTTCCCAAGAGACCCAGTACTTC CATSESGSGRGFSQETQYF
TRBJ2-3 NA 15 TRBV10-3 NA TGTGCCATCAGTGATCGATCTAGCAGCACAGATACGCAGTATTTT CAISDRSSSTDTQYF
TRBJ1-5 NA 15 TRBV25-1 TRBD1 TGTGCCAGCAGTGCCGGGACAGGGCTCAATCAGCCCCAGCATTTT CASSAGTGLNQPQHF
TRBJ1-1 few 15 TRBV19 NA TGTGCCAGTAGTATGAACAGTCGATCAAACACTGAAGCTTTCTTT CASSMNSRSNTEAFF
TRBJ1-4 NA 15 TRBV27 NA TGTGCCAGCAGTCCTCGGGTTGGAACTAATGAAAAACTGTTTTTT CASSPRVGTNEKLFF
TRBJ2-7 once 18 TRBV9 TRBD2 TGTGCCAGCAGCGACGGACTAGCGGGAGGGCCGAGGCTCCTCGAGCAGTACTTC CASSDGLAGGPRLLEQYF
TRBJ1-2 NA 15 TRBV28 TRBD1 TGTGCCAGCGGAACGGGACAGGGGGCATTATATGGCTACACCTTC CASGTGQGALYGYTF
TRBJ2-1 NA 16 TRBV7-9 TRBD2 TGTGCCAGCAGCTTACTCGCGGGAGTAAGCCACAATGAGCAGTTCTTC CASSLLAGVSHNEQFF
TRBJ1-6 NA 14 TRBV5-5 TRBD1 TGTGCCAGCAGCTCCCGACAGGGTCATTCACCCCTCCACTTT CASSSRQGHSPLHF
TRBJ2-5 NA 12 TRBV28 NA TGTGCCAGCAGCACACTCCAGACAACCCAGTACTTC CASSTLQTTQYF
TRBJ2-6 NA 18 TRBV11-2 TRBD1 TGTGCCAGCAGCTTATCGGGCAGGGGGAACTCTGGGGCCAACGTCCTGACTTTC CASSLSGRGNSGANVLTF
TRBJ2-3 NA 15 TRBV6-1 TRBD2 TGTGCCAGCAGTACATTGCGGGGGGCGACAGATACGCAGTATTTT CASSTLRGATDTQYF
TRBJ1-2 NA 13 TRBV19 TRBD1 TGTGCCAGTAGGTCGACAGGGGGGTATGGCTACACCTTC CASRSTGGYGYTF
TRBJ1-1 NA 16 TRBV25-1 NA TGTGCCAGCGGCCCCGTGCGGGGTCGGGGGAACACTGAAGCTTTCTTT CASGPVRGRGNTEAFF